Listed here are 13 T cell receptor beta chains from one sample, sequenced in a study of graft-versus-host responses after intestinal transplantation. Using immunoSEQ multiplex PCR, the repertoire was profiled, and TCRdb retains in-frame clones only, with some absent. Here the sample spans 9,500 to 13,000 clones, around 93% being singletons. The starting material was PBMCs, obtained approximately 10 weeks after transplant. These receptors all stem from a human patient who received an intestinal transplant, so some T cells may come from the graft donor.

This chain joins TRBV28 and TRBJ1-2; D is unclear. This CDR3 spans 14 amino acids. V lost 3 bases and J 0 bases, leaving 8 bases between the germline ends. Germline assignment: CDR1 MDHEN and CDR2 SYDVKM. The chain's CDR3 is CASSFSGSNYGYTF. The CDR3 nucleotides are TGTGCCAGCAGTTTTTCCGGATCTAACTATGGCTACACCTTC.

The chain recombines TRBV6-1 with TRBJ1-4; 11 nucleotides align to TRBD1. Germline V gives CDR1 MNHNS, CDR2 SASEGT. Unmatched junction bases numbered 3, after V lost 4 bases and J lost 8 bases. The CDR3 covers 14 residues. CDR3 in amino acids: CASSGWTGGEKLFF. DNA for the CDR3: TGTGCCAGCAGTGGCTGGACAGGGGGCGAAAAACTGTTTTTT.

The chain couples TRBV10-3 to TRBJ2-1; maybe TRBD2 (6 bases). The V gene lost 3 bases and the J gene lost 5 bases, with 17 bases spanning the gap. The length of the CDR3 is 16 residues. Germline lookup yields CDR1 ENHRY and CDR2 SYGVKD. Here the CDR3 reads CAISEWGGERDNEQFF. CDR3 bases: TGTGCCATCAGTGAATGGGGCGGGGAAAGGGACAATGAGCAGTTCTTC.

This rearrangement joins TRBV6-5 to TRBJ2-1; 10 bases match TRBD2. CDR3 length equals 14 residues. With 6 bases clipped from V and 10 bases from J, the junction kept 9 bases outside the gene matches. Germline lookup yields CDR1 MNHEY and CDR2 SVGAGI. The CDR3 is CASSSQAGGPEQFF. Here the CDR3 DNA reads TGTGCCAGCAGCTCTCAAGCGGGAGGGCCAGAGCAGTTCTTC.

CDR3 coding DNA: TGTGCCAGCAGCTTACCTTACTCCTACAATGAGCAGTTCTTC. Amino acid sequence: CASSLPYSYNEQFF. The genes are TRBV5-8 and TRBJ2-1; no firm D call. V was clipped by 2 bases and J by 0 bases, with 6 bases between them. CDR3 size: 14 residues. Germline CDR1 SGHTS, CDR2 YDEGEE. The complete variable domain, with remaining parts taken from reference TRBV5-8 and TRBJ2-1, reads EAGVTQSPTHLIKTRGQQATLRCSPISGHTSVYWYQQALGLGLQFLLWYDEGEERNRGNFPPRFSGRQFPNYSSELNVNALELEDSALYLCASSLPYSYNEQFFGPGTRLTVL.

This chain uses TRBV5-1 with TRBJ2-7, with D perhaps matching TRBD2 (5 bases). Trimming shortened V by 2 bases and J by 5 bases, and 20 bases separated the two germline ends. The germline V gene encodes CDR1 SGHRS and CDR2 YFSETQ. The CDR3 has 16 amino acids. CDR3: CASSFLQRNYFNEQYF. The CDR3 DNA is TGCGCCAGCAGCTTTTTACAGCGGAACTATTTCAACGAGCAGTACTTC.

The rearrangement joins TRBV5-5 to TRBJ2-2; D gene uncertain. This CDR3 has 11 amino acids. Trimming took 4 bases from V and 4 from J, leaving 2 bases between them. CDR1 is SGHKS, CDR2 YYEKEE, per germline (reference sequence). The CDR3: CASSVTGELFF. The CDR3 DNA is TGTGCCAGCAGCGTCACCGGGGAGCTGTTTTTT.

The chain joins TRBV19 to TRBJ1-5; the match to TRBD1 covers 8 bases. Germline-derived CDR1 and CDR2 are LNHDA and SQIVND (reference sequence). V lost 0 bases, J lost 4 bases, and 14 bases stayed unmatched. This CDR3 is built from 19 residues. CDR3 protein: CASSIDQIIRGRGNQPQHF. In nucleotides, the CDR3 is TGTGCCAGTAGTATAGATCAGATCATCAGGGGGCGCGGTAATCAGCCCCAGCATTTT.

This sequence joins TRBV13 and TRBJ2-2, with a tentative D call TRBD2 (5 bases). Trimming left V 2 bases short and J 0 bases short, with 7 bases between. The CDR3 totals 15 residues. Germline V CDR1 and CDR2: PRHDT, FYEKMQ (reference sequence). The CDR3 nucleotides are TGTGCCAGCAGCTTATCACTAGCGAACACCGGGGAGCTGTTTTTT. Its protein product is CASSLSLANTGELFF.

This chain uses TRBV28 with TRBJ2-1; no clear D gene. From germline, CDR1 is MDHEN and CDR2 SYDVKM. The CDR3 consists of 15 residues. V was clipped by 5 bases and J by 8 bases, with 19 bases between them. This CDR3 is CASSPPPIPGDEQFF. The CDR3 DNA reads as TGTGCCAGCAGTCCTCCACCGATCCCAGGCGATGAGCAGTTCTTC.

The genes are TRBV5-8 and TRBJ2-6; no reliable D call. Trimming stripped 7 bases from V and 11 bases from J, with 28 bases between. The germline V gene encodes CDR1 SGHTS and CDR2 YDEGEE. The CDR3 has 17 residues. CDR3: CASYLAHPPKSGHVLTF. Written as DNA, the CDR3 is TGTGCCAGCTACTTGGCTCATCCACCAAAGTCGGGCCACGTCCTGACTTTC.

V is TRBV9 and J is TRBJ2-1; a weak D match, TRBD2 (6 bases). The germline gives CDR1 SGDLS, CDR2 YYNGEE. CDR3 size: 16 residues. Trimming took off 7 bases at V and 7 bases at J, with 24 bases between the two ends. The CDR3 here is CASQEWPGGIGNEQFF. The CDR3 bases are TGTGCCAGCCAGGAATGGCCTGGCGGGATTGGGAATGAGCAGTTCTTC.

The chain uses TRBV5-5 and TRBJ1-1; D gene ambiguous. V shed 0 bases and J shed 1 base, with 4 bases lying between them. Germline V gene data show CDR1 as SGHKS and CDR2 as YYEKEE (reference sequence). The CDR3 length is 13 residues. DNA for the CDR3: TGTGCCAGCAGCTTGGGGCCGAACACTGAAGCTTTCTTT. It specifies CASSLGPNTEAFF.